The 21 T cell receptor beta chains below come from one sample, sequenced in a study of T cells in Graves' hyperthyroidism and ophthalmopathy. RNA transcripts yielded amplified TCR beta CDR3 regions. Researchers ran a first-round RT-PCR on the TCR CDR3 using the HTBI primer set. TCRdb independently ran MiXCR on the multiplex PCR reads; one entry per CDR3 protein. The profile shows hundreds of thousands of distinct CDR3 sequences, approximately 22% of them singletons. The specimen sequenced was blood. The receptors derive from a woman aged 70 to 79 with Graves' ophthalmopathy.

Ten or more counts support this clonotype. This rearrangement joins TRBV4-2 to TRBJ2-7; TRBD2 might be the D (6 bases). From germline, CDR1 is LGHNA and CDR2 YNFKEQ. The CDR3 extends over 16 amino acids. V was cut by 0 bases and J by 3 bases, with 15 bases left in between. CDR3 bases: TGTGCCAGCAGCCAAGATCGGGCCGGGAGTAGCTACGAGCAGTACTTC. Translation gives CASSQDRAGSSYEQYF.

Comment on this clonotype: Possible read error: a much larger clone is one base away. The chain combines TRBV28 with TRBJ2-7, with D perhaps matching TRBD1 (6 bases). Germline V gene lookup returns CDR1 MDHEN and CDR2 SYDVKM. The length of the CDR3 is 15 residues. As DNA, the CDR3 is TGTGCCAGCCGTTTCAGGGGAGAGATCTCCTACGAGCAGTACTTC. This codes for CASRFRGEISYEQYF.

This clonotype was counted only a few times. J is TRBJ2-3 and V is TRBV27; TRBD1 matches at 7 bases. The germline V gene encodes CDR1 MNHEY and CDR2 SMNVEV (reference sequence). With V trimmed by 7 bases and J by 3 bases, 13 bases remained unmatched. The CDR3 sequence is 16 residues long. The CDR3 sequence is CASKLTGTASTDTQYF. The CDR3, as DNA: TGTGCCAGCAAATTGACCGGGACAGCCTCTACAGATACGCAGTATTTT.

The V and J genes are TRBV11-2 and TRBJ1-2, with a tentative D call TRBD1 (5 bases). The CDR3 totals 15 residues. Trimming stripped 2 bases from V and 4 bases from J, with 14 bases between. The germline CDR1 and CDR2 sequences are SGHAT and FQNNGV. In DNA, the CDR3 is TGTGCCAGCAGCTTACTCTCACGGGGGTCCTATGGCTACACCTTC. It is translated as CASSLLSRGSYGYTF.

The chain joins TRBV5-5 to TRBJ1-2; possible D gene TRBD1, 6 bases. The CDR3 length is 14 residues. V lost 0 bases and J 8 bases, leaving 14 bases between the germline ends. CDR1 and CDR2 from the germline V gene are SGHKS and YYEKEE (reference sequence). For the CDR3, the DNA is TGTGCCAGCAGCTTGGACGGGACATTAATCGGCTACACCTTC. It yields the protein CASSLDGTLIGYTF.

The J gene is TRBJ2-3, the V gene TRBV6-1; D is perhaps TRBD1 (5 bases). This CDR3 is built from 15 residues. Germline CDR1 MNHNS, CDR2 SASEGT. V lost 9 bases and J 2 bases, leaving 18 bases between the germline ends. The CDR3 nucleotides are TGTGCCAGAGAACAGGACAACAGTTTCACAGATACGCAGTATTTT. This codes for CAREQDNSFTDTQYF.

The chain has TRBV28 and TRBJ2-2; 7 positions match TRBD1. CDR1 is MDHEN, CDR2 SYDVKM, per germline. Trimming removed 6 bases from V and 7 bases from J; junction bases left unmatched: 11. The CDR3 consists of 15 residues. CDR3: CASRHRGSGSGELFF. For the CDR3, the DNA is TGTGCCAGCAGACACAGGGGCTCTGGGAGCGGGGAGCTGTTTTTT.

This clonotype has only a few counts. The J gene is TRBJ2-5, the V gene TRBV7-9; no reliable D call. The germline CDR1 and CDR2 sequences are SEHNR and FQNEAQ (reference sequence). Trimming took 7 bases from V and 1 from J, leaving 4 bases between them. The CDR3 runs to 11 residues. The CDR3 region is CASTSQETQYF. CDR3 nucleotide sequence: TGTGCCAGCACAAGCCAAGAGACCCAGTACTTC.

The gene calls are TRBV12-3 or TRBV12-4 and TRBJ1-4; 10 positions agree with TRBD1. Losses at the gene ends were 11 bases for V and 8 bases for J; bases not matched to a gene: 8. The CDR3 covers 13 residues. This chain's CDR3 is CAAGTGDGEKLFF. The DNA of the CDR3 is TGTGCCGCTGGGACAGGGGATGGAGAAAAACTGTTTTTT.

There are a few counts of this clonotype. The rearrangement uses TRBV28 and TRBJ2-6, with 11 positions matching TRBD2. The CDR3 totals 16 residues. V was pared by 6 bases and J by 8 bases, with 9 bases of the junction left unmatched. CDR1 MDHEN and CDR2 SYDVKM come from the germline V gene. CDR3 residues: CASSLLAGGPTNVLTF. The CDR3 coding sequence is TGTGCCAGCAGCCTGTTAGCGGGAGGGCCGACCAACGTCCTGACTTTC.

This rearrangement joins TRBV10-3 to TRBJ2-5, with D hard to call. Germline lookup yields CDR1 ENHRY and CDR2 SYGVKD. The CDR3 length is 14 residues. V lost 0 bases, J lost 2 bases, and 7 bases lay in between. The CDR3 loop reads CAISESLGQETQYF. CDR3 bases: TGTGCCATCAGTGAGTCTCTGGGGCAAGAGACCCAGTACTTC.

This clonotype was counted only a few times. The chain joins TRBV12-3 or TRBV12-4 to TRBJ2-7, with 12 bases aligning to TRBD2. The V and J ends lost 5 bases and 3 bases, in that order; junction bases with no gene match: 5. The CDR3 contains 15 residues. The CDR3 region is CASSPLTSGGYEQYF. The CDR3 coding sequence is TGTGCCAGCAGTCCTCTGACTAGCGGGGGCTACGAGCAGTACTTC.

Many counts were recorded for this clonotype. The chain is built from TRBV11-2 and TRBJ2-7, with unresolved D. This CDR3 comprises 12 residues. Trimming pared 3 bases from V and 2 bases from J, leaving 5 bases between. Germline V CDR1 and CDR2: SGHAT, FQNNGV. The CDR3 DNA reads TGTGCCAGCAGCTTTTCACCCTACGAGCAGTACTTC. Protein product: CASSFSPYEQYF.

The chain has TRBV29-1 and TRBJ2-1; D perhaps matches TRBD1 (6 bases). CDR1 and CDR2 (germline): SQVTM, ANQGSEA. Trimming pared 7 bases from V and 10 bases from J, leaving 8 bases between. The CDR3 contains 9 residues. CDR3 protein: CSADREQFF. The CDR3 bases are TGCAGCGCTGACAGGGAGCAGTTCTTC.

This clonotype has ten or more counts. The gene calls are TRBV28 and TRBJ2-7; the D gene is possibly TRBD2 (7 bases). V lost 10 bases to trimming and J lost 3 bases, with 22 bases between them. The CDR3 spans 15 residues. Germline CDR1 MDHEN, CDR2 SYDVKM. DNA for the CDR3: TGTGCCACCGCCTCTCAGGGAGGGGGAGACTACGAGCAGTACTTC. It translates to CATASQGGGDYEQYF.

This clonotype has more than one count but fewer than ten. The chain carries TRBV6-2 or TRBV6-3 and TRBJ2-1; 16 nucleotides align to TRBD2. Germline V gives CDR1 MNHEY, CDR2 SVGEGT. With 4 bases clipped from V and 7 bases from J, the junction kept 7 bases outside the gene matches. There are 17 residues in the CDR3. CDR3 nucleotide sequence: TGTGCCAGCAGTTGGGGGACTAGCGGGAGGGCTGGGAATGAGCAGTTCTTC. It translates to CASSWGTSGRAGNEQFF.

The rearrangement uses TRBV5-4 and TRBJ1-2; D perhaps matches TRBD1 (6 bases). V lost 0 bases to trimming and J lost 3 bases, with 12 bases between them. The CDR3 totals 15 residues. Germline CDR1 and CDR2: SGHNT and YYREEE (reference sequence). The CDR3 here is CASSLDQGQDYGYTF. The CDR3 nucleotides read TGTGCCAGCAGCTTGGATCAGGGGCAGGACTATGGCTACACCTTC. The variable domain in full, completed from reference TRBV5-4 and TRBJ1-2, reads ETGVTQSPTHLIKTRGQQVTLRCSSQSGHNTVSWYQQALGQGPQFIFQYYREEENGRGNFPPRFSGLQFPNYSSELNVNALELDDSALYLCASSLDQGQDYGYTFGSGTRLTVV.

There are many counts of this clonotype. The V and J genes are TRBV28 and TRBJ1-4, with D possibly TRBD1 on 6 matching bases. The germline V gene encodes CDR1 MDHEN and CDR2 SYDVKM. CDR3 size: 15 residues. Trimming left V 6 bases short and J 5 bases short, with 16 bases between. The CDR3 is CASSPLGGENEKLFF. CDR3 DNA: TGTGCCAGCAGCCCGTTAGGGGGAGAAAATGAAAAACTGTTTTTT. The full variable domain, completed using reference TRBV28 and TRBJ1-4, is DVKVTQSSRYLVKRTGEKVFLECVQDMDHENMFWYRQDPGLGLRLIYFSYDVKMKEKGDIPEGYSVSREKKERFSLILESASTNQTSMYLCASSPLGGENEKLFFGSGTQLSVL.

This clonotype was counted ten times or more. This chain links TRBV6-5 with TRBJ2-5; D not certain. The CDR3 covers 11 residues. Trimming removed 0 bases from V and 6 bases from J, with 2 bases in between. Germline V gives CDR1 MNHEY, CDR2 SVGAGI. The CDR3 DNA sequence: TGTGCCAGCAGTTACTCTAAGACCCAGTACTTC. This sequence encodes CASSYSKTQYF.

The chain is built from TRBV19 and TRBJ1-5, with no clear D. V was cut by 1 base and J by 6 bases, with 10 bases left in between. This CDR3 contains 14 residues. The germline V gene has CDR1 LNHDA and CDR2 SQIVND (reference sequence). This CDR3 reads CASSIVEGFQPQHF. In nucleotides, the CDR3 is TGTGCCAGTAGTATAGTGGAAGGGTTTCAGCCCCAGCATTTT.

The rearrangement links TRBV28 to TRBJ2-1, with D perhaps TRBD1 (5 bases). Between the trimmed V and J ends, which lost 3 bases and 14 bases, there was a span of 11 bases. The CDR3 extends over 11 amino acids. CDR1 and CDR2 (germline): MDHEN, SYDVKM. The CDR3 DNA is TGTGCCAGCAGTTTCAGGGTTCAAGAGTTCTTC. Its protein is CASSFRVQEFF.